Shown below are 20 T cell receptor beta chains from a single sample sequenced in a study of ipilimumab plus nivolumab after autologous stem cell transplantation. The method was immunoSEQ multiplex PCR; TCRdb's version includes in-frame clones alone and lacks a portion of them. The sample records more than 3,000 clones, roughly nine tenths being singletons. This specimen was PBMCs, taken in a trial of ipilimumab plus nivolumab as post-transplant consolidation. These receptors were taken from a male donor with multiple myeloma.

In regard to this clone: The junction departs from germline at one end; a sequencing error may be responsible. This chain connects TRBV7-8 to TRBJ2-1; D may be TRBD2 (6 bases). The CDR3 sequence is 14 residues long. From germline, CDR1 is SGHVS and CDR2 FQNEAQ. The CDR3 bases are TGTGCCAGCAGCCTAGCGAGCTCCTACAATGAGCAGTTCTTC. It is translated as CASSLASSYNEQFF.

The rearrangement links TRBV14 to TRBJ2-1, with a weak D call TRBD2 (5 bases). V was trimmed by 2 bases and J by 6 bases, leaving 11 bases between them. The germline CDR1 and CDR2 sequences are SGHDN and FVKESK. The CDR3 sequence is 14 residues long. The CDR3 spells CASSQFDYINEQFF. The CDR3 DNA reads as TGTGCCAGCAGCCAATTTGACTATATCAATGAGCAGTTCTTC.

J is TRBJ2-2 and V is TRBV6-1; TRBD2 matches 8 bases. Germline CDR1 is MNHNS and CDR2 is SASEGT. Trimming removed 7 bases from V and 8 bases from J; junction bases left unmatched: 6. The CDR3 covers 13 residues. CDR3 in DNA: TGTGCCAGCATATCCAGCGGGAGTGGGGAGCTGTTTTTT. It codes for CASISSGSGELFF.

Here the CDR3 reads CASSFRDRGLDQPQHF. CDR3 DNA: TGTGCCAGCAGTTTTCGGGACAGGGGGCTTGATCAGCCCCAGCATTTT. The gene calls are TRBV28 and TRBJ1-5, with TRBD1 matching over 12 bases. The germline V gene has CDR1 MDHEN and CDR2 SYDVKM. After removal of 3 bases from V and 5 bases from J, the junction contained 5 bases not matched to a gene. This CDR3 is 16 amino acids long.

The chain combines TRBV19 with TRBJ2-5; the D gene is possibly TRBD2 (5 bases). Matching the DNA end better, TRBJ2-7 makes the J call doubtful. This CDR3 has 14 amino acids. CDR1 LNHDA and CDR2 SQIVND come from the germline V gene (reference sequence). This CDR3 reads CASSMSGGFYEQYF. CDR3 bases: TGTGCCAGTAGTATGAGCGGAGGCTTTTACGAGCAGTACTTC.

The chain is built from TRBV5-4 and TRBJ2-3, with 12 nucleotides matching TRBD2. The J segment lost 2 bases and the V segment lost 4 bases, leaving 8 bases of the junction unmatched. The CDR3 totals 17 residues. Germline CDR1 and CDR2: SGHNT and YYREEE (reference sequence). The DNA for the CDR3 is TGTGCCAGCAGCCTCCCTCGGACTAGCGGGAACACAGATACGCAGTATTTT. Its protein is CASSLPRTSGNTDTQYF. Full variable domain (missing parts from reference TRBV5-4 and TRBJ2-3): ETGVTQSPTHLIKTRGQQVTLRCSSQSGHNTVSWYQQALGQGPQFIFQYYREEENGRGNFPPRFSGLQFPNYSSELNVNALELDDSALYLCASSLPRTSGNTDTQYFGPGTRLTVL.

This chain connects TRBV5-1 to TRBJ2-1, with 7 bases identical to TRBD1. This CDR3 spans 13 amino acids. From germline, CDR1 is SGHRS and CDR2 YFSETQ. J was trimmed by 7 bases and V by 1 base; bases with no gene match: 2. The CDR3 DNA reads TGCGCCAGCAGCTTGAGCAGGGGGAATGAGCAGTTCTTC. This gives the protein CASSLSRGNEQFF.

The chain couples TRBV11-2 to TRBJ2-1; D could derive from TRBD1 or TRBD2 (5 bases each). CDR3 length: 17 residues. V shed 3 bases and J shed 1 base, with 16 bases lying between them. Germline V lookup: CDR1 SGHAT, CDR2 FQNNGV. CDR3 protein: CASSLGRRALSYNEQFF. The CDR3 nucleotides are TGTGCCAGCAGCTTGGGGCGGCGGGCATTATCCTACAATGAGCAGTTCTTC.

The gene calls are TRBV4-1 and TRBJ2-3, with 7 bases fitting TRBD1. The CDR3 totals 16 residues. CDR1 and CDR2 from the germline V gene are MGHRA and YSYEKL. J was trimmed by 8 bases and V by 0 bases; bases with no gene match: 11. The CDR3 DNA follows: TGCGCCAGCAGCCAAGAACGACAGGGTTGGGCAGGTACGCAGTATTTT. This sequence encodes CASSQERQGWAGTQYF.

CDR3 DNA sequence: TGTGCCAGCAGCTTAGGGGCCCGTTACGAGCAGTACTTC. Protein sequence: CASSLGARYEQYF. This chain uses TRBV7-9 with TRBJ2-7; D remains ambiguous. V lost 1 base and J lost 4, with 8 bases in between. Germline V lookup: CDR1 SEHNR, CDR2 FQNEAQ (reference sequence). The CDR3 contains 13 residues.

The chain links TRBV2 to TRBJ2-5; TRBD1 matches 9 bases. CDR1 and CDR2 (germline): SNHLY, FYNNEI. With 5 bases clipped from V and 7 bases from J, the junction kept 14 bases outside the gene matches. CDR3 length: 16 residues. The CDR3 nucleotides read TGTGCCAGCAGTTCCGGGACAGGGAGCATTATGGGGACCCAGTACTTC. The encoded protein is CASSSGTGSIMGTQYF.

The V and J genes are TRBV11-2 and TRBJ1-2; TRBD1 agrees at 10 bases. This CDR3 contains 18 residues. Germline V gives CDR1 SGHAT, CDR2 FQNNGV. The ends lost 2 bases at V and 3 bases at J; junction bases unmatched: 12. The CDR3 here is CASSLNAFRQGAYYGYTF. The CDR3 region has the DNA TGTGCCAGCAGCTTAAACGCGTTCAGACAGGGGGCCTACTATGGCTACACCTTC. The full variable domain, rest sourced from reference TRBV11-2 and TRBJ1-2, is EAGVAQSPRYKIIEKRQSVAFWCNPISGHATLYWYQQILGQGPKLLIQFQNNGVVDDSQLPKDRFSAERLKGVDSTLKIQPAKLEDSAVYLCASSLNAFRQGAYYGYTFGSGTRLTVV.

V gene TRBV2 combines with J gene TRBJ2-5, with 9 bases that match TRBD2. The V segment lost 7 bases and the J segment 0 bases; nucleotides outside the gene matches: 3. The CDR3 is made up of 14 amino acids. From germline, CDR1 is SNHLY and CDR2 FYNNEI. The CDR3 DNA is TGTGCCAGCATTCTAGCGGGGAACCAAGAGACCCAGTACTTC. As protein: CASILAGNQETQYF.

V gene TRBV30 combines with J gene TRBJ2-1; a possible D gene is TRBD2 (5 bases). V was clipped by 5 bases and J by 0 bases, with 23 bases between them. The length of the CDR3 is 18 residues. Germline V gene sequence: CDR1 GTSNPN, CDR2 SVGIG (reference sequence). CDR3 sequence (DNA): TGTGCCTGGGGTCCAGCTAACCCTAGCTCCAGCTCCTACAATGAGCAGTTCTTC. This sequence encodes CAWGPANPSSSSYNEQFF.

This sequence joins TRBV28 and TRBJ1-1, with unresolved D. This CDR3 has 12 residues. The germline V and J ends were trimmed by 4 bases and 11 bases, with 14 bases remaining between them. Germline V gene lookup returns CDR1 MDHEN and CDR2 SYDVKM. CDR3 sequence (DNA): TGTGCCAGCAGTTCCTTACTAGGGATTGCTTTCTTT. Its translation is CASSSLLGIAFF.

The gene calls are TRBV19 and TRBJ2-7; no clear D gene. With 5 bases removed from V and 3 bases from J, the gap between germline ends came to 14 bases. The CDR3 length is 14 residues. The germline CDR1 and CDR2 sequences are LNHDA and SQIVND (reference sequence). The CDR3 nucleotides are TGTGCCAGTAGTCTCAAGTACAGAGACTACGAGCAGTACTTC. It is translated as CASSLKYRDYEQYF.

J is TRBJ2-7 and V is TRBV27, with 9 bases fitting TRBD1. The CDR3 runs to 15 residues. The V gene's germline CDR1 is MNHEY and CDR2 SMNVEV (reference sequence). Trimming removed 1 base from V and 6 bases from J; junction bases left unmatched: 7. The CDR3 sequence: CASSLYPDRGGEQYF. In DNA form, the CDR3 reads TGTGCCAGCAGTTTATACCCGGACAGGGGAGGCGAGCAGTACTTC.

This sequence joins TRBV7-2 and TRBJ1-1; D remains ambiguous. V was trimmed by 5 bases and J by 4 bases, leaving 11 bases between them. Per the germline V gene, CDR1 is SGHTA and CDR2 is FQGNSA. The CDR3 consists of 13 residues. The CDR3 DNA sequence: TGTGCCAGCAGCACGACACGGGGCACTGAAGCTTTCTTT. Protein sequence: CASSTTRGTEAFF.

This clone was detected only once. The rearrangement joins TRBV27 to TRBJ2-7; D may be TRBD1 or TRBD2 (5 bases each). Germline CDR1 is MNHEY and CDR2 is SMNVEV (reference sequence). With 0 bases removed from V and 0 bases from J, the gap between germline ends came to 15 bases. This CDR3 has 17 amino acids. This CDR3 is CASSLSGPGPSSYEQYF. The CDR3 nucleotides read TGTGCCAGCAGTTTATCAGGACCGGGACCTAGCTCCTACGAGCAGTACTTC.

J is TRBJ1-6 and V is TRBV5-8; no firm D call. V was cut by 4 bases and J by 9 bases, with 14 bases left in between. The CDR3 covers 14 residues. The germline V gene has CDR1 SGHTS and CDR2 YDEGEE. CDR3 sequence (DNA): TGTGCCAGCAGCCCGACCGGAGCGGCTTCACCCCTCCACTTT. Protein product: CASSPTGAASPLHF.